This TCR beta chain was identified in a study of a mutant IDH1 vaccine in newly diagnosed glioma. The wider study: Visit V12 happened at week 35; visit V13 happened at week 47.

The CDR3 totals 16 residues. Trimming pared 7 bases from V and 2 bases from J, leaving 19 bases between. The germline V gene has CDR1 MRHNA and CDR2 SNTAGT. Time point here: week 47, end of study. In every dose of vaccine, 300 ug of mutant IDH1 20-mer peptide was given alongside topical imiquimod. Turning to this clone: Its matching antigen is unknown.

Sequencing used immunoSEQ multiplex PCR; TCRdb keeps in-frame clones, though not all of them. The table lists tens of thousands of clones, roughly four fifths of them singletons, with roughly 5.6% in the top ten. The sequencing used PBMCs, collected from a glioma patient whose treatment included an IDH1 peptide vaccine. The sequence came from a man aged 40-55 years with glioma. The chain couples TRBV6-4 to TRBJ2-3; the D is unclear. The CDR3 sequence: CASNPTPEMSTDTQYF. The CDR3 coding sequence is TGTGCCAGCAACCCGACCCCAGAAATGTCCACAGATACGCAGTATTTT.